The 25 T cell receptor beta chains presented below share a single source sample, sequenced in a study of vaccination and CD4 T cells after COVID-19. The time point here: late sampling 161 to 241 days after vaccination in a few convalescent patients. Treatment described: approximately nine-day PBMC culture with coronavirus spike peptide pools or control peptides (ViraFEST assay). No antigen has been assigned to these receptors. Cultured CD4+ T-cell DNA underwent Oncomine TCR Beta short-read sequencing. TCRdb called the PCR reads again in MiXCR, with one record for every CDR3 protein. The data hold 20,000 to 25,000 distinct CDR3 sequences, with approximately 42% observed a single time. The sequencing here drew on CD4+ T cells from blood, cultured in vitro, taken about 7 months after SARS-CoV-2 vaccination. The source of these receptors is a human donor who had recovered from COVID-19.

The V gene is TRBV7-2, the J gene TRBJ2-7; 7 bases fit TRBD2. Germline CDR1 and CDR2: SGHTA and FQGNSA. The J segment lost 3 bases and the V segment lost 1 base, leaving 15 bases of the junction unmatched. The length of the CDR3 is 18 residues. The CDR3 reads CASSLDTGGWDFNYEQYF. Here the CDR3 DNA reads TGTGCCAGCAGCTTAGATACGGGGGGTTGGGACTTTAACTACGAGCAGTACTTC.

This clonotype appeared a few times. This sequence joins TRBV15 and TRBJ2-1; 10 positions agree with TRBD2. Germline V gene sequence: CDR1 LNHNV, CDR2 YYDKDF (reference sequence). The V and J ends lost 6 bases and 9 bases, in that order; junction bases with no gene match: 11. The CDR3 has 15 amino acids. CDR3 sequence reads: CATSLSSGRVVEQFF. The CDR3 DNA reads as TGTGCCACCAGTTTGTCCAGCGGGAGGGTTGTTGAGCAGTTCTTC.

The chain is built from TRBV4-3 and TRBJ2-5; 8 bases match TRBD1. Trimming cost V 0 bases and J 3 bases; bases outside gene matches: 0. The CDR3 loop spans 14 amino acids. Germline V lookup: CDR1 LGHNA, CDR2 YSLEER. The CDR3 reads CASSQETGEETQYF. Written as DNA, the CDR3 is TGCGCCAGCAGCCAAGAGACAGGGGAAGAGACCCAGTACTTC.

This clonotype was observed a few times. The junction differs from germline at one of its ends, possibly a read error. The chain carries TRBV28 and TRBJ2-1, with 9 positions matching TRBD2. The germline V gene encodes CDR1 MDHEN and CDR2 SYDVKM. This CDR3 spans 11 amino acids. The CDR3 DNA is TGTGCCAGCAGTTTGGGACTAGCTTGGCTCTTC. Its protein product is CASSLGLAWLF.

The genes are TRBV20-1 and TRBJ2-1; TRBD2 might be the D (6 bases). The CDR3 contains 15 residues. V lost 0 bases and J lost 0, with 9 bases in between. CDR1 and CDR2 from the germline V gene are DFQATT and SNEGSKA (reference sequence). Written as DNA, the CDR3 is TGCAGTGCTAGAGAGTTCGGGAGCTCCTACAATGAGCAGTTCTTC. Protein product: CSAREFGSSYNEQFF.

This clonotype counts as medium-sized. This chain uses TRBV28 with TRBJ2-1, with D perhaps matching TRBD2 (5 bases). V lost 2 bases and J 7 bases, leaving 12 bases between the germline ends. The CDR3 has 14 residues. Germline loops: CDR1 MDHEN, CDR2 SYDVKM. The CDR3 reads CASSLPRGWNEQFF. CDR3 nucleotides: TGTGCCAGCAGTTTACCCCGGGGTTGGAATGAGCAGTTCTTC.

This clonotype was recorded only once. The genes are TRBV24-1 and TRBJ2-7; 8 bases match TRBD1. The CDR3 contains 15 residues. Germline assignment: CDR1 KGHDR and CDR2 SFDVKD. V was pared by 5 bases and J by 5 bases, with 10 bases of the junction left unmatched. CDR3 sequence reads: CATSAADRGLDEQYF. As DNA, the CDR3 is TGTGCCACCAGTGCCGCCGACAGGGGACTCGACGAGCAGTACTTC.

The chain employs TRBV6-1 and TRBJ2-6; D ambiguous. The germline V gene encodes CDR1 MNHNS and CDR2 SASEGT. The V and J ends lost 10 bases and 0 bases respectively, with 7 bases between them. This CDR3 comprises 13 residues. The CDR3 here is CATAISGANVLTF. The CDR3 DNA reads as TGTGCCACCGCGATCTCTGGGGCCAACGTCCTGACTTTC.

The table lists this clonotype with a few counts. The chain joins TRBV24-1 to TRBJ2-5, with unresolved D. The CDR3 totals 14 residues. Trimming stripped 3 bases from V and 3 bases from J, with 10 bases between. From germline, CDR1 is KGHDR and CDR2 SFDVKD. CDR3 protein: CATSDTTVEETQYF. The CDR3 region has the DNA TGTGCCACCAGTGATACTACGGTAGAAGAGACCCAGTACTTC.

The chain employs TRBV7-3 and TRBJ2-3; no clear D. The ends were cut back, 1 base at V and 7 bases at J, with 18 bases in the middle. Germline V gene data show CDR1 as SGHTA and CDR2 as FQGTGA. The CDR3 contains 16 residues. CDR3 nucleotide sequence: TGTGCCAGCAGCTTAAGCGGCGGCAGGCTGGGTTATACGCAGTATTTT. Translation gives CASSLSGGRLGYTQYF. Full variable domain (remainder filled in from reference TRBV7-3 and TRBJ2-3): GAGVSQTPSNKVTEKGKYVELRCDPISGHTALYWYRQSLGQGPEFLIYFQGTGAADDSGLPNDRFFAVRPEGSVSTLKIQRTERGDSAVYLCASSLSGGRLGYTQYFGPGTRLTVL.

A few counts support this clonotype. The chain recombines TRBV28 with TRBJ2-3; maybe TRBD1 (5 bases). CDR1 is MDHEN and CDR2 is SYDVKM in the germline V gene. CDR3 length equals 14 residues. V lost 2 bases, J lost 4 bases, and 10 bases lay in between. The CDR3 nucleotides are TGTGCCAGCAGTTTAGGGGCTCCGGCAGATACGCAGTATTTT. Encoded protein: CASSLGAPADTQYF.

The chain has TRBV19 and TRBJ2-1; D is unclear. Germline V gives CDR1 LNHDA, CDR2 SQIVND (reference sequence). Trimming stripped 4 bases from V and 0 bases from J, with 7 bases between. This CDR3 comprises 14 residues. The CDR3 region is CASSNGYSYNEQFF. The CDR3, as DNA: TGTGCCAGTAGTAATGGGTACTCCTACAATGAGCAGTTCTTC.

This clonotype showed up just a few times. This chain joins TRBV7-2 and TRBJ2-1; 9 bases match TRBD2. This CDR3 contains 16 residues. The V gene's germline CDR1 is SGHTA and CDR2 FQGNSA. V was pared by 4 bases and J by 3 bases, with 7 bases of the junction left unmatched. The CDR3 sequence: CASSSQIAGVYNEQFF. DNA of the CDR3: TGTGCCAGCAGCTCCCAGATAGCGGGAGTCTACAATGAGCAGTTCTTC.

In this sample, this clonotype turned up a few times. The chain combines TRBV7-9 with TRBJ2-5; possibly TRBD2 for D (5 bases). CDR1 and CDR2 from the germline V gene are SEHNR and FQNEAQ (reference sequence). The ends were cut back, 0 bases at V and 4 bases at J, with 9 bases in the middle. The CDR3 consists of 14 residues. CDR3 region: CASSLAGAVETQYF. In nucleotides, the CDR3 is TGTGCCAGCAGCTTAGCGGGAGCGGTAGAGACCCAGTACTTC.

V usage is TRBV4-3 and J usage is TRBJ2-5; D gene ambiguous. The germline V and J ends were trimmed by 4 bases and 2 bases, with 11 bases remaining between them. The CDR3 is 14 residues long. CDR1 and CDR2 (germline): LGHNA, YSLEER. The CDR3 DNA is TGCGCCAGCAGCCGTGTTTTGGGACAAGAGACCCAGTACTTC. As protein: CASSRVLGQETQYF.

The chain recombines TRBV28 with TRBJ2-7; a possible D gene is TRBD1 (6 bases). The CDR3 spans 14 residues. CDR1 and CDR2 (germline): MDHEN, SYDVKM. Trimming removed 6 bases at V and 0 bases at J, with 12 bases between. CDR3 sequence: CASSHRDTSYEQYF. The CDR3, as DNA: TGTGCCAGCAGCCACCGGGACACCTCCTACGAGCAGTACTTC. The full variable domain, completed using reference TRBV28 and TRBJ2-7, is DVKVTQSSRYLVKRTGEKVFLECVQDMDHENMFWYRQDPGLGLRLIYFSYDVKMKEKGDIPEGYSVSREKKERFSLILESASTNQTSMYLCASSHRDTSYEQYFGPGTRLTVT.

The gene calls are TRBV25-1 and TRBJ2-3, with TRBD2 identical over 10 bases. The CDR3 totals 13 residues. From germline, CDR1 is MGHDK and CDR2 SYGVNS. J lost 4 bases, V lost 6 bases, and 1 base had no gene match. CDR3 amino acids: CASRSGGADTQYF. The CDR3 bases are TGTGCCAGCAGGAGCGGGGGGGCAGATACGCAGTATTTT.

The chain employs TRBV27 and TRBJ2-7; D is uncertain. The V end lost 1 base, the J end lost 7 bases, and 5 bases lay between the germline ends. Germline CDR1 and CDR2: MNHEY and SMNVEV (reference sequence). CDR3 length: 11 residues. The CDR3 nucleotides read TGTGCCAGCAGTTTATGGGGAGAGCAGTACTTC. Translating it yields CASSLWGEQYF.

The rearrangement links TRBV24-1 to TRBJ2-3; 8 positions match TRBD2. V lost 4 bases to trimming and J lost 3 bases; unmatched junction nucleotides: 8. This CDR3 comprises 16 residues. Looked up from germline, CDR1 is KGHDR and CDR2 is SFDVKD. The CDR3 region has the DNA TGTGCCACCAGTGACTCACCGGGACTAGGAACAGATACGCAGTATTTT. Residues: CATSDSPGLGTDTQYF.

The chain recombines TRBV6-1 with TRBJ2-7, with 7 bases identical to TRBD1. Germline V gives CDR1 MNHNS, CDR2 SASEGT. The CDR3 sequence is 13 residues long. The V segment lost 4 bases and the J segment 3 bases; nucleotides outside the gene matches: 3. The CDR3 reads CASSAGQFYEQYF. In DNA, the CDR3 is TGTGCCAGCAGTGCGGGACAGTTCTACGAGCAGTACTTC.

This clonotype has just a few counts. V usage is TRBV20-1 and J usage is TRBJ2-1; D gene ambiguous. Trimming cost V 4 bases and J 8 bases, with 18 bases left between them. This CDR3 region has 14 residues. Germline CDR1 and CDR2: DFQATT and SNEGSKA (reference sequence). DNA for the CDR3: TGCAGTGCTAATAGAGGCAACGGTCGCTATGAGCAGTTCTTC. It translates to CSANRGNGRYEQFF.

This rearrangement joins TRBV27 to TRBJ1-6, with 8 bases that match TRBD1. The germline V gene encodes CDR1 MNHEY and CDR2 SMNVEV (reference sequence). J lost 6 bases, V lost 2 bases, and 6 bases had no gene match. This CDR3 contains 16 residues. The CDR3, as DNA: TGTGCCAGCAGTTTAGCCCAGGGGGCTAGTAATTCACCCCTCCACTTT. Protein: CASSLAQGASNSPLHF.

This chain uses TRBV6-1 with TRBJ1-1, with unresolved D. The CDR3 runs 14 residues. Germline-derived CDR1 and CDR2 are MNHNS and SASEGT. The V gene lost 3 bases and the J gene lost 0 bases, with 8 bases spanning the gap. CDR3 sequence: CASSESRLNTEAFF. Here the CDR3 DNA reads TGTGCCAGCAGTGAGTCCCGCCTGAACACTGAAGCTTTCTTT.

The genes are TRBV6-1 and TRBJ2-1; either TRBD1 or TRBD2 may supply D (5 bases each). V was shortened by 6 bases and J by 5 bases, with 17 bases between the two germline ends. This CDR3 spans 15 amino acids. Germline V lookup: CDR1 MNHNS, CDR2 SASEGT. CDR3 sequence (DNA): TGTGCCAGCAGCCGACCAACCAGAGGGGACAATGAGCAGTTCTTC. Protein sequence: CASSRPTRGDNEQFF.

The chain recombines TRBV6-5 with TRBJ2-7; TRBD2 might be the D (5 bases). CDR3 length: 14 residues. The germline V and J ends were trimmed by 4 bases and 4 bases, with 14 bases remaining between them. Germline V gene sequence: CDR1 MNHEY, CDR2 SVGAGI. CDR3 sequence (DNA): TGTGCCAGCAGTTCGGCGGACTCAATATACGAGCAGTACTTC. This translates into CASSSADSIYEQYF.